This TCR beta chain was retrieved from a study of shared clonotypes between healthy human individuals. Study as a whole: Donors were two women and three men aged 18 to 49.

CDR3 length: 17 residues. V was trimmed by 0 bases and J by 2 bases, leaving 16 bases between them. Germline V gene data show CDR1 as LNHNV and CDR2 as YYDKDF (reference sequence). Assay used: immunoSEQ multiplex PCR; TCRdb lists only in-frame clones, some missing. This sample carries about 1.5 million clones, approximately 98% of them seen once, and the ten largest clones take roughly 0.42%. V usage is TRBV15 and J usage is TRBJ1-1; D remains ambiguous. The clonotype was recovered from a man aged 30 to 45 in good health. The sample taken for sequencing was naive CD4+ T cells sorted from blood. The subset is: CD45RA+ positively selected. The CDR3 DNA sequence: TGTGCCACCAGCAGAGATCTTGACATGTGGCGTAACACTGAAGCTTTCTTT. It translates to CATSRDLDMWRNTEAFF.